This TCR beta chain was observed in a study of shared clonotypes between healthy human individuals. General study results and limits: Non-shared clonotypes displayed generation probabilities falling below those of clonotypes present in all four donors. A generally larger estimated richness was seen in naive subsets than in memory subsets.

The V gene's germline CDR1 is SGHRS and CDR2 YFSETQ. This CDR3 has 13 residues. The V gene lost 3 bases and the J gene lost 4 bases, with 10 bases spanning the gap. As regards this clone: Its antigen is currently unknown. The sample has other DNA sequences that encode this CDR3 too.

Assay: immunoSEQ multiplex PCR; the TCRdb copy retains only in-frame clones and omits some. The sample consists of roughly 1,500,000 clones, 97% to 99% of them appearing once. Source material: naive CD4+ T cells sorted from blood. Specified subset: CD45RA+ positively selected. The source is a man between 25 and 39 years old in good health. V usage is TRBV5-1 and J usage is TRBJ2-5; a possible D gene is TRBD1 (6 bases). CDR3 bases: TGCGCCAGCAGCTCAGGGGTCGGAGAGACCCAGTACTTC. It translates to CASSSGVGETQYF.